Given below is one TCR beta chain in context. This record comes from a study of blood T cell repertoires in COVID-19. Overall study context: The origin of the acute and convalescent COVID-19 samples was the United States, Italy and Spain.

CDR3 length: 15 residues. Germline CDR1 reads SGHTA; CDR2 reads FQGNSA. The J segment lost 4 bases and the V segment lost 4 bases, leaving 6 bases of the junction unmatched. Authors' processing steps: Reference gene primer amplification gave nucleated cell count estimates. Measured with immunoSEQ multiplex PCR; TCRdb has only the in-frame clones, and not every one. V and J calls and clone size are as listed in that table; D and trimming were resolved from the DNA. The sample holds tens of thousands of clones; 75% to 90% are singletons and the top ten take approximately 2.5%. The receptor comes from an elderly man with active or convalescent COVID-19. This chain links TRBV7-2 with TRBJ2-3, with 9 bases aligning to TRBD2. Sequencing was carried out using peripheral blood. Here the CDR3 reads CASSSRRGGSDTQYF. The CDR3 DNA follows: TGTGCCAGCAGCTCGCGGCGGGGGGGTTCAGATACGCAGTATTTT.